These T cell receptor beta chains were read from a single sample in a study of type 1 regulatory T cells. TCRdb called the reads again in MiXCR, with one record for every CDR3 protein. Among 80,000 to 100,000 distinct CDR3 sequences, roughly 28% were seen once, and the ten largest hold less than 2.5%. Sequencing was carried out using CD4+ T cells, either the whole sample or a sorted fraction (not recorded which). The source is a human donor in good health. CDR3s include the opening cysteine and the closing phenylalanine or tryptophan. D genes are given only for firm matches. Not all rows give a size; the values are once, few, many and, for expanded clones, a class.

v_gene	abundance	j_gene	d_gene	CDR3nt	CDR3aa
TRBV12-3/TRBV12-4	-	TRBJ2-1	-	TGTGCCAGCAGTTTAGATGGTGGGGGGGGCGGGCAGTTCTTC	CASSLDGGGGGQFF
TRBV28	few	TRBJ2-3	TRBD1	TGTGCCAGCAGTTTAACCGGGACAGGCACAGATACGCAGTATTTT	CASSLTGTGTDTQYF
TRBV7-2	-	TRBJ2-3	-	TGTGCCAGCAGCCTCTCTACGGCGACAGATACGCAGTATTTT	CASSLSTATDTQYF
TRBV24-1	many	TRBJ2-3	TRBD2	TGTGCCACCAGAGACCGACCGGGACTAGCGACAGATACGCAGTATTTT	CATRDRPGLATDTQYF
TRBV5-1	large	TRBJ2-1	-	TGCGCCAGCAGCTCCGGGACAATGTCCTACAATGAGCAGTTCTTC	CASSSGTMSYNEQFF
TRBV29-1	once	TRBJ1-1	-	TGCAGCGCGACTGCCGGGACGACCACTGAAGCTTTCTTT	CSATAGTTTEAFF
TRBV7-8	few	TRBJ2-7	TRBD2	TGTGCCAGCAGCTTAGAGACTAGCGGATCCTACGAGCAGTACTTC	CASSLETSGSYEQYF
TRBV3-1	few	TRBJ1-5	-	TGTGCCAGCAGCCTGGAGAGGGCTCAGCCCCAGCATTTT	CASSLERAQPQHF
TRBV11-2	-	TRBJ1-1	-	TGTGCCAGCAGCTTATATGGGAACACTGAAGCTTTCTTT	CASSLYGNTEAFF
TRBV4-1	-	TRBJ2-5	TRBD2	TGCGCCAGCAGCCAAGGGGGTAGCGGGAGTCTGGAGACCCAGTACTTC	CASSQGGSGSLETQYF
TRBV20-1	-	TRBJ1-1	-	TGCAGTGCTAGAACCCCGGGAAGAAACACTGAAGCTTTCTTT	CSARTPGRNTEAFF
TRBV6-1	few	TRBJ2-5	-	TGTGCCAGCAGCGAGAGAGGGTGGAGCGCCGAGACCCAGTACTTC	CASSERGWSAETQYF
TRBV27	-	TRBJ1-5	-	TGTGCCAGCAGTTCCATCGACAGGCGCGATCAGCCCCAGCATTTT	CASSSIDRRDQPQHF
TRBV7-9	-	TRBJ1-4	-	TGTGCCAGCAGCTTAGCCAGGGAACCTAATGAAAAACTGTTTTTT	CASSLAREPNEKLFF